The 21 T cell receptor beta chains presented below share a single source sample, sequenced in a study of Ad26.COV2.S vaccination and SARS-CoV-2 variants. Assay: immunoSEQ multiplex PCR; the TCRdb copy retains only in-frame clones and omits some. The sample lists about 480,000 clones; roughly 89% were seen once. Treatment given: some 20 received Ad26.COV2.S at low or high dose, single or two shots; five or six received placebo; per-sample allocation not given. Day 63 following the first vaccine or placebo injection was when the samples were taken. The specimen comprised peripheral blood, sampled in a trial of Ad26.COV2.S vaccine versus placebo. The receptor set was obtained from a person aged 18 to 65 who received the Ad26.COV2.S COVID-19 vaccine or a placebo.

The chain joins TRBV11-1 to TRBJ1-1; D unresolved. V shed 1 base and J shed 8 bases, with 8 bases lying between them. CDR1 and CDR2 (germline): SGHAT, FQDESV (reference sequence). This CDR3 contains 12 residues. The CDR3 region has the DNA TGTGCCAGCAGCTTAGTCCGGCCCGAAGCTTTCTTT. This translates into CASSLVRPEAFF.

The chain uses TRBV10-3 and TRBJ1-2; D perhaps matches TRBD1 (5 bases). This CDR3 contains 13 residues. Germline V CDR1 and CDR2: ENHRY, SYGVKD. Trimming left V 6 bases short and J 6 bases short, with 14 bases between. As DNA, the CDR3 is TGTGCCATCAGGATAGAGACAGCCCATGGCTACACCTTC. Translating it yields CAIRIETAHGYTF.

CDR3 coding DNA: TGTGCCAGCAGCCCCGACAACTATGGCTACACCTTC. This gives the protein CASSPDNYGYTF. J is TRBJ1-2 and V is TRBV12-3 or TRBV12-4; D is undetermined. V lost 6 bases and J 2 bases, leaving 7 bases between the germline ends. This CDR3 has 12 residues.

The chain carries TRBV6-2 or TRBV6-3 and TRBJ2-1, with TRBD2 as a possible D gene (5 bases). The germline V and J ends were trimmed by 8 bases and 6 bases, with 23 bases remaining between them. The CDR3 has 16 residues. Germline CDR1 is MNHEY and CDR2 is SVGEGT. CDR3: CASRPLRRDTLNEQFF. Written as DNA, the CDR3 is TGTGCCAGCCGCCCCCTCCGACGGGATACCCTCAATGAGCAGTTCTTC.

The CDR3 bases are TGTGCCAGCAGCTTCGGGGCCTCAGCGGGAGGGGGAGAGACCCAGTACTTC. Protein sequence: CASSFGASAGGGETQYF. The rearrangement joins TRBV7-8 to TRBJ2-5, with TRBD2 identical over 10 bases. After removal of 3 bases from V and 4 bases from J, the junction contained 11 bases not matched to a gene. This CDR3 region has 17 residues. Per germline, CDR1 SGHVS and CDR2 FQNEAQ.

The table lists this clone with a count of one. This sequence joins TRBV27 and TRBJ1-2, with D possibly TRBD1 on 5 matching bases. The length of the CDR3 is 12 residues. Looked up from germline, CDR1 is MNHEY and CDR2 is SMNVEV (reference sequence). The V end was cut by 5 bases, the J end by 8 bases, with 12 bases between. The CDR3 DNA is TGTGCCAGCAGTCCTCAGGGTGAAGGCTACACCTTC. The encoded protein is CASSPQGEGYTF.

About this clone itself: This CDR3 is also generated by other DNA sequences in the sample. The chain joins TRBV28 to TRBJ1-5, with D possibly matching TRBD1 (6 bases). Trimming took 3 bases from V and 4 from J, leaving 10 bases between them. CDR1 and CDR2 from the germline V gene are MDHEN and SYDVKM. CDR3 length: 14 amino acids. The CDR3 region is CASSLGRGNQPQHF. DNA of the CDR3: TGTGCCAGCAGTTTGGGCAGGGGAAATCAGCCCCAGCATTTT.

V and J are TRBV7-9 and TRBJ1-3; TRBD1 is a possible D gene (5 bases). With 0 bases removed from V and 0 bases from J, the gap between germline ends came to 12 bases. This CDR3 has 17 amino acids. CDR1 is SEHNR, CDR2 FQNEAQ, per germline (reference sequence). The CDR3 here is CASSLAVGGNSGNTIYF. The DNA of the CDR3 is TGTGCCAGCAGCTTAGCTGTCGGGGGAAACTCTGGAAACACCATATATTTT.

The chain has TRBV27 and TRBJ2-7, with D hard to call. CDR3 length equals 13 residues. Looked up from germline, CDR1 is MNHEY and CDR2 is SMNVEV (reference sequence). V lost 5 bases to trimming and J lost 1 base, with 9 bases between them. DNA for the CDR3: TGTGCCAGCAGTCCCAGCTTGTCCTACGAGCAGTACTTC. Translated: CASSPSLSYEQYF.

This clone was picked up one time. The gene calls are TRBV9 and TRBJ1-1; D gene ambiguous. Deletions cut 0 bases from V and 3 bases from J, with 6 bases between. This CDR3 contains 13 residues. Per germline, CDR1 SGDLS and CDR2 YYNGEE. CDR3 region: CASSVGPYTEAFF. The DNA of the CDR3 is TGTGCCAGCAGCGTAGGCCCCTACACTGAAGCTTTCTTT.

This sequence joins TRBV19 and TRBJ1-1; D gene uncertain. Trimming removed 1 base from V and 4 bases from J, with 7 bases in between. This CDR3 comprises 13 residues. Per the germline V gene, CDR1 is LNHDA and CDR2 is SQIVND (reference sequence). CDR3 sequence reads: CASSIGRRTEAFF. The CDR3 region has the DNA TGTGCCAGTAGTATAGGGAGACGCACTGAAGCTTTCTTT.

The V call is TRBV6-2 or TRBV6-3, the J call TRBJ1-1; 7 bases map to TRBD1. With V trimmed by 6 bases and J by 2 bases, 15 bases remained unmatched. The CDR3 has 17 amino acids. Germline CDR1 is MNHEY and CDR2 is SVGEGT. CDR3 DNA: TGTGCCAGCAGCCCGCCTGAGACAGGGTGGGCAAACACTGAAGCTTTCTTT. The encoded protein is CASSPPETGWANTEAFF.

This clone was found a few times. The V call is TRBV4-2, the J call TRBJ1-1, with 9 bases fitting TRBD1. The CDR3 has 17 residues. Looked up from germline, CDR1 is LGHNA and CDR2 is YNFKEQ. The trim removed 4 bases at V and 4 bases at J, leaving 13 bases unmatched. The CDR3 region is CASSRERTGAQGTEAFF. The CDR3 DNA sequence: TGTGCCAGCAGCCGCGAACGGACAGGGGCGCAGGGCACTGAAGCTTTCTTT.

The CDR3 spells CASSEYVYSNQPQHF. The CDR3 nucleotides read TGTGCCAGCAGTGAATACGTCTATAGCAATCAGCCCCAGCATTTT. The V and J genes are TRBV6-1 and TRBJ1-5; no definite D call. Deletions cut 2 bases from V and 0 bases from J, with 8 bases between. CDR1 is MNHNS, CDR2 SASEGT, per germline. This CDR3 is built from 15 residues.

The V gene is TRBV2, the J gene TRBJ2-7; possible D gene TRBD2, 5 bases. V was clipped by 6 bases and J by 6 bases, with 12 bases between them. The V gene's germline CDR1 is SNHLY and CDR2 FYNNEI. This CDR3 contains 12 residues. In DNA form, the CDR3 reads TGTGCCAGCAGGGAGGTCGTTAGCGAGCAGTACTTC. It specifies CASREVVSEQYF. The variable domain in full, with the rest retrieved from reference TRBV2 and TRBJ2-7, is EPEVTQTPSHQVTQMGQEVILRCVPISNHLYFYWYRQILGQKVEFLVSFYNNEISEKSEIFDDQFSVERPDGSNFTLKIRSTKLEDSAMYFCASREVVSEQYFGPGTRLTVT.

The V gene is TRBV28, the J gene TRBJ2-5, with a possible D match to TRBD1 (5 bases). V shed 3 bases and J shed 4 bases, with 15 bases lying between them. This CDR3 is 15 amino acids long. CDR1 is MDHEN and CDR2 is SYDVKM in the germline V gene. CDR3 nucleotide sequence: TGTGCCAGCAGTTTGAAACAGGCTCCTCCAGAGACCCAGTACTTC. This sequence encodes CASSLKQAPPETQYF.

The rearrangement uses TRBV9 and TRBJ2-7, with D unclear. The length of the CDR3 is 14 residues. Germline lookup yields CDR1 SGDLS and CDR2 YYNGEE. V lost 0 bases, J lost 0 bases, and 7 bases lay in between. CDR3: CASSVGGYSYEQYF. CDR3 coding DNA: TGTGCCAGCAGCGTAGGAGGTTACTCCTACGAGCAGTACTTC. Full variable domain (remainder filled in from reference TRBV9 and TRBJ2-7): DSGVTQTPKHLITATGQRVTLRCSPRSGDLSVYWYQQSLDQGLQFLIQYYNGEERAKGNILERFSAQQFPDLHSELNLSSLELGDSALYFCASSVGGYSYEQYFGPGTRLTVT.

The rearrangement joins TRBV27 to TRBJ2-1; D is tentatively TRBD1 or TRBD2 (7 bases each). Germline CDR1 is MNHEY and CDR2 is SMNVEV (reference sequence). The V and J ends lost 8 bases and 4 bases respectively, with 27 bases between them. This CDR3 has 18 residues. This CDR3 reads CASSTSPGGTEPYNEQFF. In DNA, the CDR3 is TGTGCCAGCTCCACTTCCCCCGGGGGGACAGAACCTTACAATGAGCAGTTCTTC.

This chain joins TRBV18 and TRBJ2-1, with 7 bases that match TRBD2. The germline gives CDR1 KGHSH, CDR2 LQKENI. V lost 5 bases to trimming and J lost 0 bases; unmatched junction nucleotides: 10. The CDR3 totals 17 residues. Written as DNA, the CDR3 is TGTGCCAGCTCAACAAAACCTCTAGCGGCCTCCTACAATGAGCAGTTCTTC. Encoded protein: CASSTKPLAASYNEQFF.

V and J are TRBV19 and TRBJ2-7; the D gene is possibly TRBD2 (5 bases). Trimming took off 5 bases at V and 4 bases at J, with 18 bases between the two ends. This CDR3 has 15 amino acids. In germline, CDR1 is LNHDA, CDR2 SQIVND (reference sequence). CDR3 DNA sequence: TGTGCCAGTAGTCTGCTTTTTGGAGGTGGGTACGAGCAGTACTTC. Amino acid sequence: CASSLLFGGGYEQYF.

This clone was picked up a small number of times. The chain's CDR3 is CASSQGLGQIYGYTF. For the CDR3, the DNA is TGTGCCAGCAGCCAAGGGTTAGGCCAAATCTATGGCTACACCTTC. This chain uses TRBV3-1 (or the pseudogene TRBV3-2) with TRBJ1-2; D uncertain. This CDR3 spans 15 amino acids. V was pared by 1 base and J by 4 bases, with 13 bases between. Germline CDR1 reads LGHDT; CDR2 reads YNNKEL (reference sequence).